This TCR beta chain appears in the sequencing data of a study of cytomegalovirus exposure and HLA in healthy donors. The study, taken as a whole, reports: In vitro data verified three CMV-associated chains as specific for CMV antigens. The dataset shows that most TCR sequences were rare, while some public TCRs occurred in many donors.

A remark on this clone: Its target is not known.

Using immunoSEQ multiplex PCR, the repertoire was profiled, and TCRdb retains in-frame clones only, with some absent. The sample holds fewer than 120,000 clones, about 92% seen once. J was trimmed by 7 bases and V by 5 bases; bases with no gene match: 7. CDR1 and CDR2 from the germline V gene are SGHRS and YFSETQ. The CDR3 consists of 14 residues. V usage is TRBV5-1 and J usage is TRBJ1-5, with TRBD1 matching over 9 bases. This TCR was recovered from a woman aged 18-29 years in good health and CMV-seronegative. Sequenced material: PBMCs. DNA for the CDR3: TGCGCCAGCAGTTCGGACAGGGGTGGCCAGCCCCAGCATTTT. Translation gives CASSSDRGGQPQHF.